This T cell receptor beta chain came from a study of high-grade serous ovarian cancer treatment subgroups. Study background: Each sample yielded on average roughly 7,400 unique TCR beta rearrangements from more than 13,000 reads. The study's findings and limits: Same-patient tumor repertoires overlapped at about 0.11 to 0.8; different patients barely overlapped.

Assay: immunoSEQ multiplex PCR; the TCRdb copy retains only in-frame clones and omits some. The data show thousands of clones, roughly 82% seen once. The CDR3 is 14 amino acids. With 2 bases removed from V and 5 bases from J, the gap between germline ends came to 13 bases. Germline-derived CDR1 and CDR2 are MNHNY and SVGAGI (reference sequence). Tumor tissue was taken before any definitive surgery or chemotherapy was given. A word on this clone: Its antigen remains unknown.

What was sequenced was tumor tissue. The genes are TRBV6-6 and TRBJ2-7; D may correspond to TRBD1 or TRBD2 (5 bases each). This TCR was sampled from a human donor with high-grade serous ovarian cancer. The CDR3 DNA is TGTGCCAGCAGTTACCGGAGAGGGGACCACGAGCAGTACTTC. It translates to CASSYRRGDHEQYF.